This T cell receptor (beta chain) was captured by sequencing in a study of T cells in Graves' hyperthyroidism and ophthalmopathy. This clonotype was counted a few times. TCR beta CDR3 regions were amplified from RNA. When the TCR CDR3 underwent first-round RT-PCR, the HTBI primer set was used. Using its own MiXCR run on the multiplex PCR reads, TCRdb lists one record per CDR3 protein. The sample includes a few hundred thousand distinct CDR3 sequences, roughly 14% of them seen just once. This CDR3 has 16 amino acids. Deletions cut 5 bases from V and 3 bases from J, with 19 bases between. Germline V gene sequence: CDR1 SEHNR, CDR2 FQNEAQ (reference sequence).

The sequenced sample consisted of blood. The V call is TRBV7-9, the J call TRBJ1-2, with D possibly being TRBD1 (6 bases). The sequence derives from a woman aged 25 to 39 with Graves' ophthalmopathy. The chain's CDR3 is CASSISPRGGDYGYTF. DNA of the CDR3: TGTGCCAGCAGCATAAGCCCCAGGGGAGGCGACTATGGCTACACCTTC.